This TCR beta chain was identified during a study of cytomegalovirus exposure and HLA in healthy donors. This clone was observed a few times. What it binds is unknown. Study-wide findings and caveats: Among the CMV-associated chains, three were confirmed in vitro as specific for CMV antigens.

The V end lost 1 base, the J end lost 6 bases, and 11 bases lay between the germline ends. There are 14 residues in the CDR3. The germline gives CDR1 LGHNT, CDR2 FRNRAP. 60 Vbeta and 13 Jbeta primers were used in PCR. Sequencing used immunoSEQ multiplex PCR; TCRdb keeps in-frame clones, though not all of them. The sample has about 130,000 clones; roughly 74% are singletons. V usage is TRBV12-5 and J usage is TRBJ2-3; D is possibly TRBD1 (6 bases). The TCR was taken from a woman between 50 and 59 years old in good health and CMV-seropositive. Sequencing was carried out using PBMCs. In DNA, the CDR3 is TGTGCTAGTGGTTTGGAGGGGCAGGGGGATACGCAGTATTTT. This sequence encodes CASGLEGQGDTQYF.